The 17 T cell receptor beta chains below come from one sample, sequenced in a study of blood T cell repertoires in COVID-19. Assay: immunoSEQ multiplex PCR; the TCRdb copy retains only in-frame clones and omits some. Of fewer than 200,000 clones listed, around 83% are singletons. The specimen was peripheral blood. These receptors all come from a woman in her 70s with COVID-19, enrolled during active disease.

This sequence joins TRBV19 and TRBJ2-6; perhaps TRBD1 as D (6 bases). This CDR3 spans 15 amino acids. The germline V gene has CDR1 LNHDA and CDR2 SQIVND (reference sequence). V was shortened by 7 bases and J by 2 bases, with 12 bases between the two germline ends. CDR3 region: CASTSQGTGANVLTF. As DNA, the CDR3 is TGTGCCAGTACCAGCCAGGGGACTGGGGCCAACGTCCTGACTTTC.

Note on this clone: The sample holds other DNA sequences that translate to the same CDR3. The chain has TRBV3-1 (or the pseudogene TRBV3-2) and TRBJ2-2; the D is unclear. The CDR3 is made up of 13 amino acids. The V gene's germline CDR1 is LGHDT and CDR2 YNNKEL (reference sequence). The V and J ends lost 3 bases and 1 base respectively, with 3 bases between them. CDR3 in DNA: TGTGCCAGCAGCCACTTGAACACCGGGGAGCTGTTTTTT. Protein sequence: CASSHLNTGELFF.

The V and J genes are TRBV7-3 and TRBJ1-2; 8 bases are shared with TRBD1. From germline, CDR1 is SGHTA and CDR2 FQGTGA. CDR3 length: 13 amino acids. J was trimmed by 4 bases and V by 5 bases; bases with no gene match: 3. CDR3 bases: TGTGCCAGCAGCGCCGACAGGGGCTATGGCTACACCTTC. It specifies CASSADRGYGYTF.

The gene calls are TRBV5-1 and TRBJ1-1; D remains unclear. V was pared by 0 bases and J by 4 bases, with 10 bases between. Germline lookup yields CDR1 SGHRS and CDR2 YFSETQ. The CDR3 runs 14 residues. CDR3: CASSLGAGFTEAFF. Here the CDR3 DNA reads TGCGCCAGCAGCTTGGGGGCCGGATTCACTGAAGCTTTCTTT.

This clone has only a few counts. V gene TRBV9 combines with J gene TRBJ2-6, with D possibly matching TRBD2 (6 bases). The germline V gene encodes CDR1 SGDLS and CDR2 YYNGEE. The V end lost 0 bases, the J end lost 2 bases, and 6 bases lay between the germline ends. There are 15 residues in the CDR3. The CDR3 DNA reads TGTGCCAGCAGCGTAGGGGGGGCTGGGGCCAACGTCCTGACTTTC. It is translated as CASSVGGAGANVLTF.

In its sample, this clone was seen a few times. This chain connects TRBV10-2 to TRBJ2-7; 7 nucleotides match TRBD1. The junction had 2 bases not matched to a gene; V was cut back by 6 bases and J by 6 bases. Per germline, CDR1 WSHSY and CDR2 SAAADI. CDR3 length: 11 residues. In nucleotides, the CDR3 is TGCGCCAGCAGGGGACAGAGCGAGCAGTACTTC. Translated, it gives CASRGQSEQYF.

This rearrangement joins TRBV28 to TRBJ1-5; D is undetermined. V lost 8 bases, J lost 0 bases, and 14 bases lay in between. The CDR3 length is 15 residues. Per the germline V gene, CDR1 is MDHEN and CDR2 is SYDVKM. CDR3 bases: TGTGCCAGCCCCCCGTCGGGTTTTAGCAATCAGCCCCAGCATTTT. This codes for CASPPSGFSNQPQHF.

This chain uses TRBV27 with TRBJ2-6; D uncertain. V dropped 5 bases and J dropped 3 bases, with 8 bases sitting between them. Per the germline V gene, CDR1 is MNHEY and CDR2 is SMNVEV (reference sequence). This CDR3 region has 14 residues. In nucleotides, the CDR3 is TGTGCCAGCAGTACGCCGAGTGGGGCCAACGTCCTGACTTTC. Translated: CASSTPSGANVLTF.

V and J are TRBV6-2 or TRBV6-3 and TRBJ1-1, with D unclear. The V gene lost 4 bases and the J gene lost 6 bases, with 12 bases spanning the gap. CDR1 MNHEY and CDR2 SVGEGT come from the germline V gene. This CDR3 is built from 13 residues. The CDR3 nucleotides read TGTGCCAGCAGTTTCAACCCGGAGGCTGAAGCTTTCTTT. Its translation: CASSFNPEAEAFF.

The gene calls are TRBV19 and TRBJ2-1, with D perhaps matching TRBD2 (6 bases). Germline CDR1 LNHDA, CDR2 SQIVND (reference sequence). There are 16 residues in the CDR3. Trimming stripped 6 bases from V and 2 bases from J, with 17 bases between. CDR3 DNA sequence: TGTGCCAGTAGAAGTTCCCCTAGCGCAGCCTACAATGAGCAGTTCTTC. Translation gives CASRSSPSAAYNEQFF.

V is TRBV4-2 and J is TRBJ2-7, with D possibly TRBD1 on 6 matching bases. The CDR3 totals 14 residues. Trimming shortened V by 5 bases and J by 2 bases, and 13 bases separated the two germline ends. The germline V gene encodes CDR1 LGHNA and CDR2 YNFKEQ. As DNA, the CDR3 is TGTGCCAGCAGCACCATACAGGGAACCTACGAGCAGTACTTC. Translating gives CASSTIQGTYEQYF.

The CDR3 is CASSQGLTGTYNEQFF. The CDR3 nucleotides are TGCGCCAGCAGCCAAGGACTAACGGGGACCTACAATGAGCAGTTCTTC. V usage is TRBV4-3 and J usage is TRBJ2-1, with D tentatively TRBD2 (5 bases). Per the germline V gene, CDR1 is LGHNA and CDR2 is YSLEER. The V and J ends lost 1 base and 2 bases respectively, with 12 bases between them. The length of the CDR3 is 16 residues.

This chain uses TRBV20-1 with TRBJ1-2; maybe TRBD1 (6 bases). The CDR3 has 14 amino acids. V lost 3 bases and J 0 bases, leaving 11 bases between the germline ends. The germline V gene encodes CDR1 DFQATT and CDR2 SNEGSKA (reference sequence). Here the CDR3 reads CSASTGQTNYGYTF. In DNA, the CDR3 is TGCAGTGCTAGTACTGGACAGACTAACTATGGCTACACCTTC.

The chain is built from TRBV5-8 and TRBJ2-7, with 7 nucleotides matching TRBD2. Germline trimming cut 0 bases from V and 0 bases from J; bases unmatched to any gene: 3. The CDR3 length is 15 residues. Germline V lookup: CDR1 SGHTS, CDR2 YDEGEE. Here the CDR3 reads CASSLGGGGSYEQYF. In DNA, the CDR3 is TGTGCCAGCAGCTTGGGGGGCGGGGGCTCCTACGAGCAGTACTTC. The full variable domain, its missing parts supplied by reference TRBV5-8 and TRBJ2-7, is EAGVTQSPTHLIKTRGQQATLRCSPISGHTSVYWYQQALGLGLQFLLWYDEGEERNRGNFPPRFSGRQFPNYSSELNVNALELEDSALYLCASSLGGGGSYEQYFGPGTRLTVT.

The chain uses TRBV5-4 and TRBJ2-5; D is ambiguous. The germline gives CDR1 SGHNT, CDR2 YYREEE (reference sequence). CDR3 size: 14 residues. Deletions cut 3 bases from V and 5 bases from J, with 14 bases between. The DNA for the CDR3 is TGTGCCAGCAGCTCCCGGAACATCGGGGAGACCCAGTACTTC. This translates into CASSSRNIGETQYF.

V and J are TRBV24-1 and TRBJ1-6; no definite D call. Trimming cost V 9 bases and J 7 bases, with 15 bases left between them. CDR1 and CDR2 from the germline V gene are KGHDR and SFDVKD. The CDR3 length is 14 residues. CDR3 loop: CATLSSKWNSPLHF. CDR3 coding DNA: TGTGCCACCCTGAGTTCGAAGTGGAATTCACCCCTCCACTTT.

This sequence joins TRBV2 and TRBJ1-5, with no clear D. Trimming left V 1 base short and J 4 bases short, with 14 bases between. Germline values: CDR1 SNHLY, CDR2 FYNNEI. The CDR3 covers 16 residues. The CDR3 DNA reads TGTGCCAGCAGTGAAGATGGATACGCGGGGAATCAGCCCCAGCATTTT. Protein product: CASSEDGYAGNQPQHF.